This TCR beta chain was profiled in a study of CD8 T cells in ankylosing spondylitis. Study-wide results and limits: Ankylosing spondylitis blood appeared to be characterized by a TCR beta motif of 8 or 9 highly homologous variants. From matched ankylosing spondylitis synovial fluid, disease-linked clones were reportedly recovered at significantly enriched levels.

In this sample, this clonotype turned up many times. Antigen unknown. The CDR3 consists of 12 residues. Germline V gene sequence: CDR1 SGHTA, CDR2 FQGNSA. Unmatched junction bases numbered 8, after V lost 5 bases and J lost 12 bases. TCRdb independently ran MiXCR on the 5' RACE reads; one entry per CDR3 protein. The sample consists of 500,000 or so distinct CDR3 sequences, approximately 5% of them appearing once. V gene TRBV7-2 combines with J gene TRBJ1-1, with 8 bases aligning to TRBD1. This receptor was taken from a male donor with ankylosing spondylitis. The sample consisted of blood, either unsorted or a sorted T cell fraction (not recorded which). This CDR3 reads CASSQRTGMTFF. As DNA, the CDR3 is TGTGCCAGCAGCCAGAGGACAGGGATGACTTTCTTT.